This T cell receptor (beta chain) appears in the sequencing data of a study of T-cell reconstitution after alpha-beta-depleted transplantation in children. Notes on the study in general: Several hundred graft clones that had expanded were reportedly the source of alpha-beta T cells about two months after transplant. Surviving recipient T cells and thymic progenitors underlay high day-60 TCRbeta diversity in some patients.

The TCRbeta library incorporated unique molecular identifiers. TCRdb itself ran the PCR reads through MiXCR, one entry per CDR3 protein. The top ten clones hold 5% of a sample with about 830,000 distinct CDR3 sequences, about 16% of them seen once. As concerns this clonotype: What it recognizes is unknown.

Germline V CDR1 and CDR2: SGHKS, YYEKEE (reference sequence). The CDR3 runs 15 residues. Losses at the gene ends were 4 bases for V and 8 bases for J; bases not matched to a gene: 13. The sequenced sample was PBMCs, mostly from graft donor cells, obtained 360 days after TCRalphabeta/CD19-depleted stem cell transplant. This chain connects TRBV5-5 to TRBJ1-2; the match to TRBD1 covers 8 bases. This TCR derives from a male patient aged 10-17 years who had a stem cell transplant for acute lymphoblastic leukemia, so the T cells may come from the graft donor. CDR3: CASSPTGEPAGGYTF. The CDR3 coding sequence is TGTGCCAGCAGCCCGACAGGGGAGCCCGCCGGCGGCTACACCTTC.